The 23 T cell receptor beta chains below were found in one sample sequenced in a study of patients and donors after allogeneic stem cell transplantation. MiXCR, run by TCRdb on the RT-PCR reads, gives a single entry per CDR3 protein. The sample holds approximately 200,000 distinct CDR3 sequences, roughly 13% seen once. Sequenced input: blood, either unsorted or a sorted T cell fraction (not recorded which). All receptors come from a human donor who was either an allogeneic HSCT recipient or a stem cell or donor lymphocyte infusion donor (not recorded which). It is not recorded whose cells these are; they may come from a transplant donor.

This clonotype has at least ten counts. The chain couples TRBV20-1 to TRBJ2-5; 8 nucleotides match TRBD2. V shed 4 bases, J shed 3 bases, and the junction held 4 bases outside the gene matches. The CDR3 loop spans 13 amino acids. Germline loops: CDR1 DFQATT, CDR2 SNEGSKA (reference sequence). CDR3 DNA sequence: TGCAGTGCTATTACTAGCGGAAAAGAGACCCAGTACTTC. It specifies CSAITSGKETQYF.

This clonotype was seen only a few times. The chain combines TRBV11-3 with TRBJ2-4, with 11 positions matching TRBD2. CDR3 length equals 14 residues. V was pared by 7 bases and J by 5 bases, with 4 bases of the junction left unmatched. The germline V gene has CDR1 SGHNT and CDR2 YENEEA. The CDR3 bases are TGTGCCAGCACCCGGACTAGCGGGCAAAACATTCAGTACTTC. Translating gives CASTRTSGQNIQYF.

This clonotype was detected only a few times. The gene calls are TRBV10-3 and TRBJ2-5; D gene unclear. This CDR3 comprises 14 residues. V lost 4 bases and J lost 2, with 11 bases in between. The germline V gene has CDR1 ENHRY and CDR2 SYGVKD. In DNA, the CDR3 is TGTGCCATCAGTGGTGTCAGCATACAAGAGACCCAGTACTTC. It is translated as CAISGVSIQETQYF.

V usage is TRBV12-3 or TRBV12-4 and J usage is TRBJ1-2, with D possibly matching TRBD1 (5 bases). V was clipped by 6 bases and J by 6 bases, with 17 bases between them. This CDR3 is 14 amino acids long. This CDR3 is CASRLSGTKDGYTF. CDR3 nucleotide sequence: TGTGCCAGCAGATTGTCCGGGACGAAGGATGGCTACACCTTC.

This clonotype was detected only a few times. V gene TRBV6-1 combines with J gene TRBJ2-3, with TRBD2 matching over 11 bases. CDR3 size: 16 residues. With 5 bases clipped from V and 4 bases from J, the junction kept 8 bases outside the gene matches. Germline CDR1 MNHNS, CDR2 SASEGT. The CDR3 DNA is TGTGCCAGCAGTCCCAATGTAGCGGGGGGGCCAGATACGCAGTATTTT. This translates into CASSPNVAGGPDTQYF.

This clonotype has at least ten counts. This rearrangement joins TRBV5-1 to TRBJ2-2; no reliable D call. Germline CDR1 is SGHRS and CDR2 is YFSETQ. Trimming pared 4 bases from V and 1 base from J, leaving 8 bases between. This CDR3 spans 14 amino acids. The DNA of the CDR3 is TGCGCCAGCAGCCCTGTAGTGAACACCGGGGAGCTGTTTTTT. Translation: CASSPVVNTGELFF. Supplemented by reference TRBV5-1 and TRBJ2-2, the full variable domain reads KAGVTQTPRYLIKTRGQQVTLSCSPISGHRSVSWYQQTPGQGLQFLFEYFSETQRNKGNFPGRFSGRQFSNSRSEMNVSTLELGDSALYLCASSPVVNTGELFFGEGSRLTVL.

The table lists this clonotype with a few counts. V usage is TRBV5-5 and J usage is TRBJ1-2; no clear D gene. The CDR3 consists of 15 residues. Germline CDR1 reads SGHKS; CDR2 reads YYEKEE (reference sequence). Trimming left V 0 bases short and J 3 bases short, with 12 bases between. As DNA, the CDR3 is TGTGCCAGCAGCTTGGCCGTGGGGTCGCACTATGGCTACACCTTC. Translating it yields CASSLAVGSHYGYTF.

This clonotype was picked up many times. V is TRBV5-6 and J is TRBJ1-5; 7 bases align to TRBD1. Germline CDR1 reads SGHDT; CDR2 reads YYEEEE. CDR3 size: 14 residues. V lost 2 bases and J lost 7; bases outside the gene matches: 6. CDR3 loop: CASSLGQAAQPQHF. The CDR3 coding sequence is TGTGCCAGCAGCTTAGGACAGGCGGCGCAGCCCCAGCATTTT. Combining the CDR3 with reference TRBV5-6 and TRBJ1-5 gives the whole variable domain DAGVTQSPTHLIKTRGQQVTLRCSPKSGHDTVSWYQQALGQGPQFIFQYYEEEERQRGNFPDRFSGHQFPNYSSELNVNALLLGDSALYLCASSLGQAAQPQHFGDGTRLSIL.

The chain employs TRBV12-3 or TRBV12-4 and TRBJ2-3; TRBD2 aligns across 12 bases. V shed 6 bases and J 6 bases; nucleotides not matched to a gene: 7. This CDR3 has 15 residues. CDR3 protein: CASRRTSGARDTQYF. The DNA of the CDR3 is TGTGCCAGCAGGAGGACTAGCGGGGCCCGGGATACGCAGTATTTT.

The table lists this clonotype with a few counts. The chain carries TRBV4-3 and TRBJ2-7; the match to TRBD1 covers 12 bases. Germline CDR1 and CDR2: LGHNA and YSLEER. This CDR3 comprises 15 residues. Trimming removed 3 bases from V and 6 bases from J; junction bases left unmatched: 6. CDR3 nucleotides: TGCGCCAGCAGCCAGGGACAGGGGGCAATTGGCGAGCAGTACTTC. Translated, it gives CASSQGQGAIGEQYF.

This clonotype was picked up many times. V and J are TRBV5-1 and TRBJ2-1; 10 bases are shared with TRBD2. The junction had 17 bases not matched to a gene; V was cut back by 7 bases and J by 16 bases. Per germline, CDR1 SGHRS and CDR2 YFSETQ. CDR3 length equals 14 residues. In DNA form, the CDR3 reads TGCGCCAGCGTCGCTGGAGATAGCGGGAGGTCCCCCTTCTTC. It yields the protein CASVAGDSGRSPFF.

As DNA, the CDR3 is TGTGCCAGCAGCCCCGGGGACAGGTTGAAGCGGGTTACCGCCTACAATGAGCAGTTCTTC. Residues: CASSPGDRLKRVTAYNEQFF. The chain joins TRBV11-2 to TRBJ2-1; 8 positions match TRBD1. The CDR3 spans 20 residues. Trimming took 5 bases from V and 2 from J; bases not matched to a gene: 20. Germline CDR1 and CDR2: SGHAT and FQNNGV.

This clonotype was seen at least ten times. The V call is TRBV29-1, the J call TRBJ1-2, with D perhaps TRBD1 (5 bases). This CDR3 comprises 15 residues. Germline-derived CDR1 and CDR2 are SQVTM and ANQGSEA. Trimming removed 1 base at V and 5 bases at J, with 17 bases between. CDR3 sequence (DNA): TGCAGCGTTGAAGTTACAGAGGGGATACGATATGGCTACACCTTC. It encodes CSVEVTEGIRYGYTF. Looking up the rest from reference TRBV29-1 and TRBJ1-2 gives the full variable domain: SAVISQKPSRDICQRGTSLTIQCQVDSQVTMMFWYRQQPGQSLTLIATANQGSEATYESGFVIDKFPISRPNLTFSTLTVSNMSPEDSSIYLCSVEVTEGIRYGYTFGSGTRLTVV.

This chain uses TRBV20-1 with TRBJ1-4; 8 positions agree with TRBD1. CDR3 size: 13 residues. J lost 6 bases, V lost 2 bases, and 2 bases had no gene match. Germline V gene sequence: CDR1 DFQATT, CDR2 SNEGSKA (reference sequence). The CDR3 loop is CSARQGAHEKLFF. CDR3 bases: TGCAGTGCTAGACAGGGGGCGCATGAAAAACTGTTTTTT.

This clonotype was detected only a few times. The rearrangement uses TRBV3-1 and TRBJ1-6; possibly TRBD1 for D (6 bases). Germline CDR1 reads LGHDT; CDR2 reads YNNKEL (reference sequence). Trimming pared 3 bases from V and 6 bases from J, leaving 9 bases between. The CDR3 extends over 14 amino acids. As DNA, the CDR3 is TGTGCCAGCAGCCAGGGGACACTTAATTCACCCCTCCACTTT. This codes for CASSQGTLNSPLHF.

There are a few counts of this clonotype. V usage is TRBV20-1 and J usage is TRBJ2-7; D not resolved. V was cut by 7 bases and J by 0 bases, with 10 bases left in between. There are 12 residues in the CDR3. The germline V gene encodes CDR1 DFQATT and CDR2 SNEGSKA (reference sequence). CDR3 protein: CSGDPASYEQYF. In DNA form, the CDR3 reads TGCAGTGGTGACCCTGCCTCCTACGAGCAGTACTTC.

This clonotype was seen ten or more times. The chain employs TRBV29-1 and TRBJ2-7; D is possibly TRBD2 (5 bases). CDR3 length: 15 residues. V lost 4 bases and J 4 bases, leaving 20 bases between the germline ends. Germline lookup yields CDR1 SQVTM and CDR2 ANQGSEA. The CDR3 here is CSVGRLSGSAYEQYF. The CDR3, as DNA: TGCAGCGTTGGGAGGTTGAGTGGTAGCGCTTACGAGCAGTACTTC.

This clonotype was detected only a few times. The J gene is TRBJ2-1, the V gene TRBV9, with 9 bases that match TRBD1. The length of the CDR3 is 16 residues. Germline V gene sequence: CDR1 SGDLS, CDR2 YYNGEE. V shed 4 bases, J shed 8 bases, and the junction held 13 bases outside the gene matches. CDR3 coding DNA: TGTGCCAGCAGCCCTACAGGGGGCTCGGTATTCGATGAGCAGTTCTTC. Translation gives CASSPTGGSVFDEQFF. Looking up the rest from reference TRBV9 and TRBJ2-1 gives the full variable domain: DSGVTQTPKHLITATGQRVTLRCSPRSGDLSVYWYQQSLDQGLQFLIQYYNGEERAKGNILERFSAQQFPDLHSELNLSSLELGDSALYFCASSPTGGSVFDEQFFGPGTRLTVL.

The table lists this clonotype with many counts. V gene TRBV28 combines with J gene TRBJ1-1; D call uncertain. The CDR3 contains 15 residues. Trimming stripped 7 bases from V and 7 bases from J, with 22 bases between. Germline loops: CDR1 MDHEN, CDR2 SYDVKM. The CDR3 reads CASILKPGGIFEAFF. The CDR3 nucleotides are TGTGCCAGCATCCTTAAGCCAGGCGGAATCTTTGAAGCTTTCTTT.

The gene calls are TRBV6-2 or TRBV6-3 and TRBJ1-1; 8 positions agree with TRBD1. Looked up from germline, CDR1 is MNHEY and CDR2 is SVGEGT. The V gene end was trimmed by 2 bases and the J gene end by 4 bases; junction bases not matched to a gene: 6. The CDR3 is made up of 15 amino acids. The CDR3 DNA reads as TGTGCCAGCAGTTACATAGCCACAGGGGGCACTGAAGCTTTCTTT. Encoded protein: CASSYIATGGTEAFF.

The sample holds a few counts of this clonotype. This rearrangement joins TRBV9 to TRBJ1-2; a weak D match, TRBD1 (5 bases). With 4 bases removed from V and 13 bases from J, the gap between germline ends came to 14 bases. Germline CDR1 is SGDLS and CDR2 is YYNGEE. This CDR3 has 11 amino acids. The CDR3 bases are TGTGCCAGCAGCCTTGATCAGGGTCCCACCTTC. Translated, it gives CASSLDQGPTF.

The chain uses TRBV12-3 or TRBV12-4 and TRBJ2-7, with 14 bases that match TRBD2. V lost 4 bases and J lost 7; bases outside the gene matches: 6. The CDR3 consists of 15 residues. The chain's CDR3 is CASSSIGLAGGEQYF. Here the CDR3 DNA reads TGTGCCAGCAGTTCTATTGGACTAGCGGGAGGTGAGCAGTACTTC.

This clonotype was counted once. V gene TRBV12-3 or TRBV12-4 combines with J gene TRBJ2-2; 9 bases agree with TRBD1. Trimming removed 7 bases from V and 4 bases from J; junction bases left unmatched: 7. This CDR3 region has 15 residues. CDR3 in DNA: TGTGCCAGCACTATGACAGGGGGGCTCACCGGGGAGCTGTTTTTT. This encodes CASTMTGGLTGELFF.